A single sample gave rise to the 16 T cell receptor beta chains below, sequenced in a study of T cells in Graves' hyperthyroidism and ophthalmopathy. Authors of the study amplified TCR beta CDR3 regions from RNA transcripts. First-round RT-PCR targeting the TCR CDR3 was performed with the HTBI primer set. TCRdb re-called the multiplex PCR reads through MiXCR, storing one row per CDR3 protein. The sample shows some 300,000 distinct CDR3 sequences, 13% of them seen only once. The sequenced material came from blood. Receptors originate from a young woman with Graves' hyperthyroidism that later progressed to Graves' ophthalmopathy.

The V call is TRBV6-1, the J call TRBJ1-2; 10 bases align to TRBD1. In germline, CDR1 is MNHNS, CDR2 SASEGT. After removal of 6 bases from V and 8 bases from J, the junction contained 3 bases not matched to a gene. CDR3 size: 12 residues. The CDR3 spells CASRGQGSGYTF. CDR3 DNA: TGTGCCAGCAGGGGACAGGGGAGCGGCTACACCTTC.

This clonotype was counted ten times or more. The chain uses TRBV28 and TRBJ2-7; possibly TRBD2 for D (7 bases). Germline CDR1 and CDR2: MDHEN and SYDVKM. This CDR3 spans 13 amino acids. V shed 7 bases and J shed 4 bases, with 14 bases lying between them. The CDR3 DNA reads TGTGCCAGCAACGGGGGGCAATTTTACGAGCAGTACTTC. It encodes CASNGGQFYEQYF.

The chain joins TRBV9 to TRBJ1-1, with D perhaps TRBD1 (5 bases). The CDR3 spans 14 residues. Looked up from germline, CDR1 is SGDLS and CDR2 is YYNGEE. Trimming stripped 0 bases from V and 11 bases from J, with 17 bases between. The CDR3 DNA is TGTGCCAGCAGCGTAGGAACTCTCCAGGGTGAGGCTTTCTTT. It specifies CASSVGTLQGEAFF.

This chain uses TRBV29-1 with TRBJ2-4, with D perhaps matching TRBD1 or TRBD2 (5 bases each). The CDR3 loop spans 15 amino acids. V gave up 7 bases and J gave up 2 bases, with 18 bases separating them. CDR1 and CDR2 (germline): SQVTM, ANQGSEA. CDR3 nucleotides: TGCAGCGGGCCCCTGGGGGTATGGCCCAAAAACATTCAGTACTTC. Encoded protein: CSGPLGVWPKNIQYF.

This clonotype was seen repeatedly, ten times or more. The chain recombines TRBV27 with TRBJ2-6; the D is unclear. There are 16 residues in the CDR3. The germline V gene has CDR1 MNHEY and CDR2 SMNVEV (reference sequence). Trimming pared 1 base from V and 0 bases from J, leaving 7 bases between. CDR3 region: CASSLWASSGANVLTF. Here the CDR3 DNA reads TGTGCCAGCAGTTTATGGGCGAGCTCTGGGGCCAACGTCCTGACTTTC. Full variable domain (remainder filled in from reference TRBV27 and TRBJ2-6): EAQVTQNPRYLITVTGKKLTVTCSQNMNHEYMSWYRQDPGLGLRQIYYSMNVEVTDKGDVPEGYKVSRKEKRNFPLILESPSPNQTSLYFCASSLWASSGANVLTFGAGSRLTVL.

This clonotype has a count of ten or more. The chain employs TRBV13 and TRBJ2-3; 14 bases agree with TRBD2. V lost 3 bases to trimming and J lost 5 bases; unmatched junction nucleotides: 16. CDR3 length equals 20 residues. Germline loops: CDR1 PRHDT, CDR2 FYEKMQ (reference sequence). This CDR3 reads CASSLGPQGIGLAGGDTQYF. CDR3 in DNA: TGTGCCAGCAGCTTGGGGCCGCAGGGGATCGGACTAGCGGGAGGAGATACGCAGTATTTT. Full variable domain (rest looked up from reference TRBV13 and TRBJ2-3): AAGVIQSPRHLIKEKRETATLKCYPIPRHDTVYWYQQGPGQDPQFLISFYEKMQSDKGSIPDRFSAQQFSDYHSELNMSSLELGDSALYFCASSLGPQGIGLAGGDTQYFGPGTRLTVL.

The chain recombines TRBV10-3 with TRBJ1-2, with TRBD1 identical over 7 bases. The V segment lost 11 bases and the J segment 5 bases; nucleotides outside the gene matches: 17. Germline lookup yields CDR1 ENHRY and CDR2 SYGVKD. The CDR3 extends over 15 amino acids. This CDR3 is CAPLTGSNLLYGYTF. The CDR3 DNA is TGTGCCCCCTTGACAGGGTCGAACCTTCTATATGGCTACACCTTC.

This clonotype came up many times. This sequence joins TRBV11-1 and TRBJ2-2, with D perhaps TRBD1 (6 bases). V was clipped by 7 bases and J by 6 bases, with 15 bases between them. CDR3 length: 14 amino acids. Germline assignment: CDR1 SGHAT and CDR2 FQDESV (reference sequence). DNA of the CDR3: TGTGCCAGCACCTTTTTAGGGGGTGCCGGGGAGCTGTTTTTT. Amino acid sequence: CASTFLGGAGELFF.

V is TRBV12-3 or TRBV12-4 and J is TRBJ1-2; TRBD1 aligns across 10 bases. This CDR3 contains 17 residues. J lost 4 bases, V lost 3 bases, and 11 bases had no gene match. This CDR3 reads CASSFGTGVGAGYGYTF. The DNA of the CDR3 is TGTGCCAGCAGTTTTGGGACAGGGGTTGGGGCCGGCTATGGCTACACCTTC.

This clonotype was counted only a few times. Since the CDR3 does not end with the conserved phenylalanine or tryptophan, this likely comes from a read error. The V gene is TRBV6-1, the J gene TRBJ2-7; D unclear. This CDR3 contains 14 residues. V was pared by 3 bases and J by 5 bases, with 14 bases between. Germline V lookup: CDR1 MNHNS, CDR2 SASEGT. The CDR3 DNA sequence: TGTGCCAGCAGTGAGGAAGGGTTAAGTGACGAGCAGTACCTC. It yields the protein CASSEEGLSDEQYL.

The chain recombines TRBV24-1 with TRBJ2-1; 9 positions agree with TRBD2. The trim removed 3 bases at V and 1 base at J, leaving 9 bases unmatched. The germline CDR1 and CDR2 sequences are KGHDR and SFDVKD. The CDR3 length is 18 residues. The DNA for the CDR3 is TGTGCCACCAGTGATAGGACGATAGCGGGAGCGTCCTACAATGAGCAGTTCTTC. Protein sequence: CATSDRTIAGASYNEQFF.

This clonotype was recorded a few times. The chain combines TRBV6-1 with TRBJ1-6; 10 positions match TRBD1. Germline-derived CDR1 and CDR2 are MNHNS and SASEGT. This CDR3 is 15 amino acids long. Unmatched junction bases numbered 10, after V lost 6 bases and J lost 11 bases. CDR3 loop: CASRSPGQGIAPLHF. DNA of the CDR3: TGTGCCAGCAGGTCCCCGGGACAGGGGATTGCACCCCTCCACTTT.

This clonotype was seen at least ten times. The chain recombines TRBV7-9 with TRBJ1-1; 7 positions agree with TRBD1. Trimming cost V 2 bases and J 5 bases; bases outside gene matches: 2. CDR1 is SEHNR and CDR2 is FQNEAQ in the germline V gene (reference sequence). CDR3 length: 13 residues. In nucleotides, the CDR3 is TGTGCCAGCAGCTTAAAGGACAGGACTGAAGCTTTCTTT. Translating gives CASSLKDRTEAFF.

This clonotype came up a few times. The CDR3 DNA reads TGTGCCAGCAGCGTAGGTGTGGCCACTGAAGCTTTCTTT. This codes for CASSVGVATEAFF. The rearrangement joins TRBV9 to TRBJ1-1; D remains ambiguous. Looked up from germline, CDR1 is SGDLS and CDR2 is YYNGEE. The CDR3 sequence is 13 residues long. Trimming removed 0 bases from V and 4 bases from J, with 7 bases in between.

This clonotype has only a few counts. This may come from a read error, since a much larger clone is one base off. The chain couples TRBV30 to TRBJ1-4; D is unclear. Trimming took off 2 bases at V and 0 bases at J, with 7 bases between the two ends. CDR1 and CDR2 from the germline V gene are GTSNPN and SVGIG (reference sequence). This CDR3 has 14 residues. DNA of the CDR3: TGTGCCTGGAGTCACAGTACAACTAATGAAAAACTGTTTTTT. Protein sequence: CAWSHSTTNEKLFF.

The chain carries TRBV7-9 and TRBJ2-2, with 7 bases lining up with TRBD1. The CDR3 sequence is 16 residues long. Germline V gene lookup returns CDR1 SEHNR and CDR2 FQNEAQ (reference sequence). The ends lost 5 bases at V and 6 bases at J; junction bases unmatched: 12. CDR3 bases: TGTGCCAGCAGCCCCCGAGAGGGGGCGAGAGCCGGGGAGCTGTTTTTT. Its translation: CASSPREGARAGELFF. The variable domain in full, with the rest retrieved from reference TRBV7-9 and TRBJ2-2, is DTGVSQNPRHKITKRGQNVTFRCDPISEHNRLYWYRQTLGQGPEFLTYFQNEAQLEKSRLLSDRFSAERPKGSFSTLEIQRTEQGDSAMYLCASSPREGARAGELFFGEGSRLTVL.